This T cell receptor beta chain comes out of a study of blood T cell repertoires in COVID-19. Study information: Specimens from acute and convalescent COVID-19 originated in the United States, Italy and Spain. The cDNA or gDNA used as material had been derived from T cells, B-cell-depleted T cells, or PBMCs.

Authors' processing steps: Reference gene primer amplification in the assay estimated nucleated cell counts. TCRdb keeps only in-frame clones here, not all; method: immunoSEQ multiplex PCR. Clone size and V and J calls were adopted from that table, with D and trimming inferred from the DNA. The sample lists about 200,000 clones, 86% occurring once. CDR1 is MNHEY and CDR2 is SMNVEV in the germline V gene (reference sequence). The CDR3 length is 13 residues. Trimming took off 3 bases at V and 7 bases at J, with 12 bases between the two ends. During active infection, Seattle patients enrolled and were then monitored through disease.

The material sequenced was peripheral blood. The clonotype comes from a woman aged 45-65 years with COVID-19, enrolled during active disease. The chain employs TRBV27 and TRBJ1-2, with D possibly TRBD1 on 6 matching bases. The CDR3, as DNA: TGTGCCAGCAGTTTCCAACAGGGCGGTGGCTACACCTTC. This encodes CASSFQQGGGYTF.